This section outlines one TCR beta chain sequence together with its context. Antigen unknown. The data were obtained in a study of shared clonotypes between healthy human individuals. Whole-study findings and limits: Generally, naive subsets came out with larger estimated richness than memory subsets. Although depth was large, rarefaction showed that sequencing of the sorted subsets was incomplete.

Produced via immunoSEQ multiplex PCR; TCRdb's table is partial and in-frame only. The repertoire holds a few million clones, with 93% as singletons. The ends were cut back, 0 bases at V and 3 bases at J, with 12 bases in the middle. The CDR3 sequence is 15 residues long. CDR1 is SGHNT and CDR2 is YYREEE in the germline V gene (reference sequence). This chain joins TRBV5-4 and TRBJ2-5; a weak D match, TRBD2 (5 bases). The specimen was naive CD4+ T cells from PBMCs. Subset: CD45RA+ positively selected. The receptor comes from a man aged 18 to 29 in good health. Some clones in this sample may be carry-over from other donors' samples. The CDR3 DNA follows: TGTGCCAGCAGCTTGGCAAACGGACTGAAAGAGACCCAGTACTTC. Encoded protein: CASSLANGLKETQYF.